One sample yielded the 5 T cell receptor beta chains listed below, sequenced in a study of molecular identifiers for immune sequencing clone quantification. TCRdb independently ran MiXCR on the PCR reads; one entry per CDR3 protein. The repertoire includes some 580,000 distinct CDR3 sequences, roughly 23% of them detected once, and 0.78% sits in the top ten. The material sequenced was naive CD8+ T cells from blood, with Jurkat cell RNA spiked in. As to subset: FACS-sorted CD8+CD4-CCR7+CD45RA+ naive T cells. The receptors come from a human donor in good health. Some libraries in this study had Jurkat cell RNA spiked in.

V and J are TRBV12-3 or TRBV12-4 and TRBJ2-1; 7 positions match TRBD2. This CDR3 has 15 residues. V lost 6 bases, J lost 0 bases, and 5 bases stayed unmatched. CDR3 sequence reads: CASRRTRSSYNEQFF. The CDR3 nucleotides read TGTGCCAGCAGACGGACTAGGAGCTCCTACAATGAGCAGTTCTTC.

At least ten counts were recorded for this clonotype. This chain links TRBV4-1 with TRBJ2-3, with TRBD2 as a possible D gene (6 bases). The CDR3 extends over 15 amino acids. Germline CDR1 reads MGHRA; CDR2 reads YSYEKL. V lost 1 base, J lost 0 bases, and 8 bases lay in between. The CDR3 here is CASSQGLDSTDTQYF. Written as DNA, the CDR3 is TGCGCCAGCAGCCAAGGACTAGATAGCACAGATACGCAGTATTTT.

This clonotype was seen many times. The chain employs TRBV7-9 and TRBJ1-1; tentative D call: TRBD1 (5 bases). The CDR3 contains 15 residues. The V end was cut by 1 base, the J end by 7 bases, with 16 bases between. Germline loops: CDR1 SEHNR, CDR2 FQNEAQ (reference sequence). CDR3 residues: CASSLEGRDFNEAFF. In nucleotides, the CDR3 is TGTGCCAGCAGCTTAGAAGGTAGGGACTTTAATGAAGCTTTCTTT.

The table lists this clonotype with many counts. V usage is TRBV24-1 and J usage is TRBJ2-1; TRBD2 is a possible D gene (6 bases). This CDR3 has 13 amino acids. V was cut by 3 bases and J by 8 bases, with 10 bases left in between. CDR1 is KGHDR, CDR2 SFDVKD, per germline. CDR3 nucleotide sequence: TGTGCCACCAGTGATGGAGGGGAGGATGAGCAGTTCTTC. Translated, it gives CATSDGGEDEQFF.

This clonotype was counted ten times or more. J is TRBJ2-5 and V is TRBV13; a weak D match, TRBD1 (6 bases). This CDR3 comprises 14 residues. Germline V CDR1 and CDR2: PRHDT, FYEKMQ (reference sequence). Deletions cut 0 bases from V and 2 bases from J, with 7 bases between. The CDR3 coding sequence is TGTGCCAGCAGCTTAGGAGGACAGCAAGAGACCCAGTACTTC. This encodes CASSLGGQQETQYF.